This TCR beta chain is from a study of spatial heterogeneity in lung cancer. At the level of the study: Compared with alpha-chain sequences, beta-chain sequences were consistently detected in greater numbers. Mean representation of each unique TCR and UMI combination in the raw reads exceeded 9.5 occurrences.

CDR3 length: 13 amino acids. CDR1 MDHEN and CDR2 SYDVKM come from the germline V gene. The V gene lost 7 bases and the J gene lost 2 bases, with 11 bases spanning the gap. In the library, each TCR cDNA molecule bore its own unique molecular identifier. MiXCR, applied by TCRdb to the 5' RACE reads, yields one record per CDR3 protein. The sample includes more than 6,500 distinct CDR3 sequences, approximately 4% seen only once; the top ten take around a quarter. This clonotype has a count of ten or more. Specified time point: sample taken at primary tumor resection. Unsorted samples of tumor, nontumor lung or frozen PBMC had their whole RNA sequenced. Samples were donated by 72 untreated early-stage non-small cell lung cancer patients.

This specimen was normal lung tissue next to the tumor, taken at surgery. This TCR derives from a female donor with early-stage non-small cell lung cancer. J is TRBJ1-1 and V is TRBV28, with D unclear. This chain's CDR3 is CASTRTPNTEAFF. The CDR3, as DNA: TGTGCCAGCACCCGGACGCCTAACACTGAAGCTTTCTTT. The complete variable domain, with remaining parts taken from reference TRBV28 and TRBJ1-1, reads DVKVTQSSRYLVKRTGEKVFLECVQDMDHENMFWYRQDPGLGLRLIYFSYDVKMKEKGDIPEGYSVSREKKERFSLILESASTNQTSMYLCASTRTPNTEAFFGQGTRLTVV.